This is a list of T cell receptor beta chains from one sample in a study of Graves' ophthalmopathy and Graves' hyperthyroidism. Each CDR3 protein is one row after TCRdb ran MiXCR on the multiplex PCR reads. The sample lists about 220,000 distinct CDR3 sequences, 20% to 25% occurring once. The sample consisted of peripheral blood. Every receptor here comes from a woman aged 45 to 65 with Graves' ophthalmopathy. Each CDR3 is given with its conserved first and last residue. D genes are given only for firm matches. Size is stated as how often the clone was seen (once, few, many) or a class if it is expanded.

j_gene: TRBJ1-2
len: 12
v_gene: TRBV28
abundance: few
d_gene: NA
CDR3nt: TGTGCCAGCAGTGCGACAGTTAGAGGCTACACCTTC
CDR3aa: CASSATVRGYTF

j_gene: TRBJ2-5
len: 12
v_gene: TRBV2
abundance: many
d_gene: TRBD2
CDR3nt: TGTGCCAGCCCCCTAGCGGGAGAGACCCAGTACTTC
CDR3aa: CASPLAGETQYF

j_gene: TRBJ2-5
len: 14
v_gene: TRBV11-2
abundance: few
d_gene: NA
CDR3nt: TGTGCCAGCAGCTTAGGGCCGGTTAGGGAGACCCAGTACTTC
CDR3aa: CASSLGPVRETQYF

j_gene: TRBJ2-5
len: 14
v_gene: TRBV6-2/TRBV6-3
abundance: many
d_gene: NA
CDR3nt: TGTGCCAGCAGCCCGCCTGAGCAGGTGGAGACCCAGTACTTC
CDR3aa: CASSPPEQVETQYF

j_gene: TRBJ1-1
len: 14
v_gene: TRBV30
abundance: many
d_gene: NA
CDR3nt: TGTGCCTGGTTCACTCCCCTACGGCAGGAAGAAGCTTTCTTT
CDR3aa: CAWFTPLRQEEAFF

j_gene: TRBJ1-2
len: 15
v_gene: TRBV12-3/TRBV12-4
abundance: many
d_gene: NA
CDR3nt: TGTGCCAGCAGTTTCGGTCACCGGGGCGGCTATGGCTACACCTTC
CDR3aa: CASSFGHRGGYGYTF

j_gene: TRBJ2-2
len: 16
v_gene: TRBV24-1
abundance: many
d_gene: TRBD1
CDR3nt: TGTGCCACCAGTGACCCGACAGGGGTTCGCACCGGGGAGCTGTTTTTT
CDR3aa: CATSDPTGVRTGELFF

j_gene: TRBJ2-7
len: 15
v_gene: TRBV10-2
abundance: many
d_gene: NA
CDR3nt: TGCGCCAGCAGTGAGCGGGGCAGGGTCAACTCCGAGCAGTACTTC
CDR3aa: CASSERGRVNSEQYF

j_gene: TRBJ2-2
len: 15
v_gene: TRBV12-3/TRBV12-4
abundance: many
d_gene: NA
CDR3nt: TGTGCCAGCAGCCGTCATGACGGATACACCGGGGAGCTGTTTTTT
CDR3aa: CASSRHDGYTGELFF

j_gene: TRBJ1-5
len: 13
v_gene: TRBV6-1
abundance: many
d_gene: NA
CDR3nt: TGTGCCAGCAGTGAAGCGAAGGGTAGGCCCCAGCATTTT
CDR3aa: CASSEAKGRPQHF

j_gene: TRBJ1-1
len: 14
v_gene: TRBV6-5
abundance: many
d_gene: NA
CDR3nt: TGTGCCAGCAGGTACAGGGTGGCGAACACTGAAGCTTTCTTT
CDR3aa: CASRYRVANTEAFF

j_gene: TRBJ1-1
len: 15
v_gene: TRBV19
abundance: many
d_gene: NA
CDR3nt: TGTGCCAGTAGCGGGAGTTGGGGACCTCACACTGAAGCTTTCTTT
CDR3aa: CASSGSWGPHTEAFF